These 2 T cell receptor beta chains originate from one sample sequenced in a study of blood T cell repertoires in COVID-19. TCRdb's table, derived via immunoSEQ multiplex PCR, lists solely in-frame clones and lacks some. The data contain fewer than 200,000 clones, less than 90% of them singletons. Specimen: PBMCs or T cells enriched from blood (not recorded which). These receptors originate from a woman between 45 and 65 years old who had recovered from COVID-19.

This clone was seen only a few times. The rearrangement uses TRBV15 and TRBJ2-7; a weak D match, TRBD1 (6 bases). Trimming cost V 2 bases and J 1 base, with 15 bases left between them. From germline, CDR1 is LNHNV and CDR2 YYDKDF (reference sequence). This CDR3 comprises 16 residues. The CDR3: CATSRTFGQLSYEQYV. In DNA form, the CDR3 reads TGTGCCACCAGCAGAACCTTTGGACAGCTATCCTACGAGCAGTACGTC.

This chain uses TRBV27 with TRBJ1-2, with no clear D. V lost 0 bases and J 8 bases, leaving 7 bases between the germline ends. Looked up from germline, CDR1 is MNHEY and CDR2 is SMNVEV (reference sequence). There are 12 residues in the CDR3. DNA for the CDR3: TGTGCCAGCAGTTTATCGGGCCGAGGCTACACCTTC. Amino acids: CASSLSGRGYTF.